This TCR beta chain is from a study of T cell changes during pregnancy in multiple sclerosis. Sequencing used immunoSEQ multiplex PCR; TCRdb keeps in-frame clones, though not all of them. The profile shows nearly 45,000 clones, 95% to 96% of them singletons. This CDR3 comprises 17 residues. Trimming shortened V by 3 bases and J by 3 bases, and 21 bases separated the two germline ends. Germline loops: CDR1 KGHSH, CDR2 LQKENI. Sequences were derived from peripheral blood, sampled in the second trimester of pregnancy. The chain recombines TRBV18 with TRBJ2-7; D perhaps matches TRBD1 (6 bases). The TCR comes from a female donor with multiple sclerosis, enrolled in a pregnancy study. In DNA form, the CDR3 reads TGTGCCAGCTCACCTCAAAGGGTAGTACAGGGTTACTACGAGCAGTACTTC. Protein: CASSPQRVVQGYYEQYF.